This T cell receptor beta chain emerged from a study of blood T cell repertoires in COVID-19. About the study: Samples representing acute and convalescent COVID-19 were sourced from the United States, Italy and Spain. PBMCs, B-cell-depleted T cells, or T cells provided the cDNA or gDNA that made up the material.

The CDR3 sequence is 14 residues long. Deletions cut 4 bases from V and 1 base from J, with 10 bases between. Germline CDR1 reads SGHDN; CDR2 reads FVKESK. Authors' methods: Reference gene primer amplification gave nucleated cell count estimates. Clones were read by immunoSEQ multiplex PCR, and TCRdb kept only the in-frame ones, dropping some. From that table come the V and J calls and clone size; the DNA was used to work out D and trimming. The sample consists of around 41,000 clones, about 85% of them appearing once. The clonotype originates from a woman aged 80 or older with acute or convalescent COVID-19. The J gene is TRBJ2-5, the V gene TRBV14, with D possibly matching TRBD1 (5 bases). The sample comprised peripheral blood. CDR3 coding DNA: TGTGCCAGCAGCCCGGACACGATCCAAGAGACCCAGTACTTC. It specifies CASSPDTIQETQYF.